This TCR beta chain is drawn from a study of OX40 agonist ivuxolimab in advanced cancers. Study-level background: Eligibility rules accepted prior anti-PD-1, anti-PD-L1 or anti-CTLA-4 therapy, and under 45% had some.

Produced via immunoSEQ multiplex PCR; TCRdb's table is partial and in-frame only. The sample consists of some 77,000 clones, about 91% of them appearing once. A remark on this clone: What it binds is not known.

Study-level points and caveats: On average, a greater number of expanded clones characterised CD8+ T cells relative to CD4+. Clonal expansion from baseline to week 6 occurred in both CD4+ and CD8+ T cells. There were also nonresponders showing low normalized T-cell clonal expansion.

The CDR3 has 14 residues. CDR1 and CDR2 from the germline V gene are SEHNR and FQNEAQ (reference sequence). Trimming stripped 5 bases from V and 7 bases from J, with 15 bases between. The chain combines TRBV7-9 with TRBJ2-1; tentatively, D is TRBD1 or TRBD2 (5 bases each). The TCR originated in an adult with an advanced solid tumor such as melanoma, head and neck, liver or kidney cancer. This specimen was CD4+ or CD8+ T cells sorted from blood, taken in a trial of the OX40 agonist ivuxolimab. The DNA of the CDR3 is TGTGCCAGCAGCACGGGACCAGGAGGTAATGAGCAGTTCTTC. Translation: CASSTGPGGNEQFF.